This TCR beta chain was recovered during a study of graft-versus-host responses after intestinal transplantation. Each mixed lymphocyte reaction held roughly 200,000 CFSE-labeled responders and roughly 200,000 irradiated violet-dye-labeled stimulators. As concerns this clone: Germline and junction disagree at one end, which may indicate a read error.

TCRdb's table, derived via immunoSEQ multiplex PCR, lists solely in-frame clones and lacks some. The profile covers about 7,200 clones, with less than 40% appearing a single time and roughly 3.7% taken by the ten largest. Germline CDR1 LNHDA, CDR2 SQIVND (reference sequence). CDR3 length equals 15 residues. The study's findings and limits: The highest levels of circulating GvH clones went along with early declines in HvG clones after transplant. Marrow from the recipient contained GvH clones, some of which had appeared first in ileum or blood.

The receptor's source is a human patient who was an organ donor for intestinal transplantation. Sequences were derived from alloreactive CD4+ T cells from a mixed lymphocyte reaction culture, sampled before transplantation. Specified subset: CFSE-low proliferating T cells sorted from roughly 6-day pre-transplant mixed lymphocyte reaction (GvH or HvG direction). This chain links TRBV19 with TRBJ2-7, with 10 bases matching TRBD2. The CDR3 coding sequence is TGTGCCAGTAGTAGGACTAGCGGAAACTCCTACGAGCAGCACTTC. It codes for CASSRTSGNSYEQHF.